Sequencing of this T cell receptor (beta chain) was carried out in a study of blood T cell repertoires in COVID-19. What the recovered Cohort 3 donors had was two negative PCRs, clearance, or symptom resolution. The sample holds one count of this clone. The data were produced by immunoSEQ multiplex PCR, yet TCRdb's version contains in-frame clones alone and is incomplete. The data contain a few hundred thousand clones, roughly 87% of them seen just once; the ten biggest clones take up under 0.7%. Germline V lookup: CDR1 MNHEY, CDR2 SMNVEV (reference sequence). Trimming removed 0 bases at V and 3 bases at J, with 9 bases between. The length of the CDR3 is 14 residues.

V is TRBV27 and J is TRBJ2-7, with TRBD1 as a possible D gene (6 bases). Input material: PBMCs or T cells enriched from blood (not recorded which). The receptor was derived from a man aged 18 to 30 who had recovered from COVID-19. CDR3 DNA sequence: TGTGCCAGCAGTTTATCAGGGGGTGGCTACGAGCAGTACTTC. Protein: CASSLSGGGYEQYF.